These T cell receptor beta chains were read from a single sample in a study of T cell responses to AZD1222 COVID-19 vaccine. Produced via immunoSEQ multiplex PCR; TCRdb's table is partial and in-frame only. The table records 95,000 to 150,000 clones, about 90% of them present only once. This specimen was peripheral blood, taken on day 0 of AZD1222 vaccination. The receptors derive from an adult in good health. Both conserved end residues are part of each CDR3. D genes are given only for firm matches. Only part of the rows carry a size: once, few, many, or a class if the clone is expanded.

d_call | j_call | v_call | clone_size | cdr3_nt | cdr3_aa
NA | TRBJ2-7 | TRBV7-8 | NA | TGTGCCAGCAGTTCACCGGGACTGAGTATCTACGAGCAGTACTTC | CASSSPGLSIYEQYF
TRBD1 | TRBJ1-1 | TRBV18 | NA | TGTGCCAGCTCACCCCAAGGGACAGGGGGGATGAACACTGAAGCTTTCTTT | CASSPQGTGGMNTEAFF
NA | TRBJ2-7 | TRBV19 | NA | TGTGCCAGTAGTACCGGAGGCTACGAGCAGTACTTC | CASSTGGYEQYF
NA | TRBJ1-6 | TRBV18 | NA | TGTGCCAGCTCACCAAGCCTGGAAACGTCACCCCTCCACTTT | CASSPSLETSPLHF
TRBD1 | TRBJ1-1 | TRBV10-1 | NA | TGCGCCATCCAGACAGGGCAAGTCACTGAAGCTTTCTTT | CAIQTGQVTEAFF
NA | TRBJ2-3 | TRBV9 | NA | TGTGCCAGCAGCGACACAGATACGCAGTATTTT | CASSDTDTQYF
NA | TRBJ2-5 | TRBV25-1 | NA | TGTGCCAGCAGGACTGGTTCGTGGGAGACCCAGTACTTC | CASRTGSWETQYF
TRBD1 | TRBJ1-4 | TRBV6-5 | NA | TGTGCCAGCAGTTACGGATGGGACAGGGGTGAAAAACTGTTTTTT | CASSYGWDRGEKLFF
TRBD1 | TRBJ2-1 | TRBV5-1 | NA | TGCGCCAGCGCCTCGGGACAGGGGACAAATGAGCAGTTCTTC | CASASGQGTNEQFF
NA | TRBJ1-2 | TRBV3-1/TRBV3-2 | NA | TGTGCCAGCAGCCGACCGTCTAACAGGGTCGGCTACACCTTC | CASSRPSNRVGYTF
NA | TRBJ1-3 | TRBV2 | NA | TGTGCCAGCAGCTCATATCGGATCTCTGGAAACACCATATATTTT | CASSSYRISGNTIYF
NA | TRBJ2-7 | TRBV20-1 | NA | TGCAGTGCTAGAACGGAGTACGAGCAGTACTTC | CSARTEYEQYF
TRBD1 | TRBJ1-2 | TRBV7-6 | once | TGTGCCAGCAGCTTGGACAGGGGGGGCTATGGCTACACCTTC | CASSLDRGGYGYTF
TRBD2 | TRBJ2-1 | TRBV5-1 | NA | TGCGCCAGCAGCTTTCTTTCGGGGGGTTATGAGCAGTTCTTC | CASSFLSGGYEQFF